This is a list of T cell receptor beta chains from one sample in a study of blood T cell repertoires in COVID-19. Some clones are missing from TCRdb's copy, which holds only in-frame ones; the method was immunoSEQ multiplex PCR. This table has roughly 13,000 clones, 80% to 90% appearing once. The sample consisted of peripheral blood. The receptors come from a human donor in a cohort sampled during active COVID-19. Each CDR3 is given with its conserved first and last residue. The order of the fields is clone size, J gene, D gene, V gene, CDR3 DNA, CDR3 protein. D genes are given only for firm matches. Where a row states a size, it is once, few, many or the class of an expanded clone; other rows omit it.

>once|TRBJ2-7|TRBD1|TRBV27
TGTGCCAGCAGTCCGCGACAGGGGTTCGAGCAGTACTTC
CASSPRQGFEQYF
>.|TRBJ1-4|.|TRBV4-3
TGCGCCAGCAGCCAGATGACAGTAGTAAATGAAAAACTGTTTTTT
CASSQMTVVNEKLFF
>.|TRBJ1-3|TRBD1|TRBV6-5
TGTGCCACTTTTCCGGGACAGGACTCTGGAAACACCATATATTTT
CATFPGQDSGNTIYF
>.|TRBJ2-2|.|TRBV7-3
TGTGCCAGCAGTCTACAGGGGAACACCGGGGAGCTGTTTTTT
CASSLQGNTGELFF
>once|TRBJ1-2|TRBD1|TRBV27
TGTGCCAGCAGGAGGGACAGGGGGATCGAGGGCTATGGCTACACCTTC
CASRRDRGIEGYGYTF
>.|TRBJ1-4|TRBD1|TRBV2
TGTGCCAGCAGGGGGGGGACAGGGTTTAATGAAAAACTGTTTTTT
CASRGGTGFNEKLFF
>.|TRBJ2-3|.|TRBV10-1
TGCGCCAGCAGCCCTACTCGAGGGTTTGTGGGCACAGATACGCAGTATTTT
CASSPTRGFVGTDTQYF
>once|TRBJ2-1|.|TRBV5-1
TGCGCCAGCAGCGCGGCCGGGGGAAATGAGCAGTTCTTC
CASSAAGGNEQFF
>.|TRBJ2-1|TRBD2|TRBV6-5
TGTGCCAGTAATCCGCCGGGGGGGACCTACAATGAGCAGTTCTTC
CASNPPGGTYNEQFF
>.|TRBJ2-2|TRBD2|TRBV5-1
TGCGCCAGCAGCTCTAGCGGAGCGAACACCGGGGAGCTGTTTTTT
CASSSSGANTGELFF
>.|TRBJ2-7|.|TRBV9
TGTGCCAGCAGCGTAGCCGGGTGGGGCGCGGACGAGCAGTACTTC
CASSVAGWGADEQYF
>.|TRBJ2-7|.|TRBV5-5
TGTGCCAGCAGCTTGGGGCAGGGAATACCCTACGAGCAGTACTTC
CASSLGQGIPYEQYF
>.|TRBJ1-2|TRBD1|TRBV28
TGTGCCAGCTTATCCCCTGGGCAGGGGGATGGCTACACCTTC
CASLSPGQGDGYTF
>.|TRBJ2-5|TRBD2|TRBV11-2
TGTGCCAGCAGCTCCCTGGGCGGGAGTGTACAAGAGACCCAGTACTTC
CASSSLGGSVQETQYF
>.|TRBJ1-5|TRBD1|TRBV19
TGTGCCAGTAGTAGTCCCGGGACAGGGTGGGGGAGCAATCAGCCCCAGCATTTT
CASSSPGTGWGSNQPQHF
>.|TRBJ1-2|.|TRBV4-2
TGTGCCAGCAGCCAAGATAGTTCCTCAAACTATGGCTACACCTTC
CASSQDSSSNYGYTF
>.|TRBJ2-7|.|TRBV6-5
TGTGCCACAACTGCCCTCGGGAGCTCCTACGAGCAGTACTTC
CATTALGSSYEQYF
>.|TRBJ1-1|TRBD1|TRBV7-9
TGTGCCAGCAGCGCAAAGACGACAGGGGTTGAAGCTTTCTTT
CASSAKTTGVEAFF
>once|TRBJ1-4|.|TRBV6-5
TGTGCCAGCAGTTCAGGGGTGGGCACTAATGAAAAACTGTTTTTT
CASSSGVGTNEKLFF
>few|TRBJ2-7|.|TRBV5-1
TGCGCCAGCAGCTTGGCGGGAGTGGGGCAGTACTTC
CASSLAGVGQYF
>.|TRBJ1-2|.|TRBV18
TGTGCCAGCTCACCGGCTATGGGGGGAACCCCCGCGGGCTACACCTTC
CASSPAMGGTPAGYTF
>.|TRBJ1-1|.|TRBV5-5
TGTGCCAGCAGCTTGGGGGCAGCCCTGAACACTGAAGCTTTCTTT
CASSLGAALNTEAFF
>.|TRBJ2-1|.|TRBV9
TGTGCCAGCAGCGCCTCATATCGGGGGAATGAGCAGTTCTTC
CASSASYRGNEQFF
>.|TRBJ2-7|.|TRBV6-6
TGTGCCAGCAGTCGATACTCCGCCAGGGGGGAAAACTACGAGCAGTACTTC
CASSRYSARGENYEQYF
>.|TRBJ2-7|TRBD1|TRBV10-2
TGCGCCAGCAGTGGGGCAGGGGGTAGTTACGAGCAGTACTTC
CASSGAGGSYEQYF
>.|TRBJ2-3|TRBD1|TRBV19
TGTGCCAGTAGTACCAGACAGGGGGCTTTATCAGATACGCAGTATTTT
CASSTRQGALSDTQYF
>once|TRBJ1-2|TRBD1|TRBV18
TGTGCCAGCTCACCACCGGGACAGGGGAGATATGGCTACACCTTC
CASSPPGQGRYGYTF
>.|TRBJ2-7|TRBD1|TRBV5-1
TGCGCCAGCAGTCGTGGACAGGGCTTCTACGAGCAGTACTTC
CASSRGQGFYEQYF
>.|TRBJ2-7|TRBD1|TRBV10-1
TGCGCCAGCAGTGAGTCGACAGGGGTCTCCTACGAGCAGTACTTC
CASSESTGVSYEQYF
>.|TRBJ1-2|.|TRBV7-6
TGTGCCAGCAGCCTTGACGACAATCTTTTCTATGGCTACACCTTC
CASSLDDNLFYGYTF
>.|TRBJ2-3|TRBD1|TRBV7-3
TGTGCCAGCAGCTTAGCCCCAGGGGGCCGGGGAGATACGCAGTATTTT
CASSLAPGGRGDTQYF
>.|TRBJ1-3|.|TRBV4-3
TGCGCCAGCAGCCAAGACGGGACACCGTCTGGAAACACCATATATTTT
CASSQDGTPSGNTIYF
>.|TRBJ2-3|.|TRBV9
TGTGCCAGCAGCGTAGATGAGGTTTTAGATACGCAGTATTTT
CASSVDEVLDTQYF
>.|TRBJ2-1|TRBD1|TRBV7-9
TGTGCCAGCAGCTTAGGACGACAGGGCAATGAGCAGTTCTTC
CASSLGRQGNEQFF
>.|TRBJ2-1|.|TRBV30
TGTGCCTGGAGTGAACTAGCGAGGGGGGGTGAGCAGTTCTTC
CAWSELARGGEQFF
>.|TRBJ2-1|.|TRBV30
TGTGCCTGGAGTCCCATAGCCCGAAGATTCTACAATGAGCAGTTCTTC
CAWSPIARRFYNEQFF
>.|TRBJ1-1|TRBD1|TRBV7-2
TGTGCCAGCAGCTCTGGACAGGAGATCGAAGCTTTCTTT
CASSSGQEIEAFF
>.|TRBJ1-2|TRBD1|TRBV7-6
TGTGCCAGCAGCCCTTTTCTGGGACAGGCCCCTACCTATGGCTACACCTTC
CASSPFLGQAPTYGYTF
>.|TRBJ1-5|TRBD1|TRBV28
TGTGCCAGCAGTTTTACAGGGGGCAATCAGCCCCAGCATTTT
CASSFTGGNQPQHF
>.|TRBJ2-5|TRBD1|TRBV28
TGTGCCAGCAGTACCGACAGGGCGTTACAAGAGACCCAGTACTTC
CASSTDRALQETQYF
>.|TRBJ1-1|.|TRBV10-3
TGTGCCGCGGAGTCAACAGGGAACACTGAAGCTTTCTTT
CAAESTGNTEAFF
>once|TRBJ2-7|.|TRBV6-2/TRBV6-3
TGTGCCAGCAGCCTCCCCGCGGGCTACGAGCAGTACTTC
CASSLPAGYEQYF
>.|TRBJ1-5|TRBD1|TRBV3-1/TRBV3-2
TGTGCCAGCAGCCCTACAGGGGACAATCAGCCCCAGCATTTT
CASSPTGDNQPQHF
>large|TRBJ1-2|.|TRBV15
TGTGCCACCAGCAGACGGCCGGGGAGTCTGGATGGCTACACCTTC
CATSRRPGSLDGYTF
>few|TRBJ1-5|.|TRBV28
TGTGCCAGCAGCCTCAATCAGCCCCAGCATTTT
CASSLNQPQHF
>.|TRBJ2-1|TRBD2|TRBV7-3
TGTGCCAGCAGCTTCGCGGGAGCTTACAATGAGCAGTTCTTC
CASSFAGAYNEQFF
>.|TRBJ2-3|TRBD1|TRBV27
TGTGCCAGCAGTCTAAGACAGGGCGCTAGCACAGATACGCAGTATTTT
CASSLRQGASTDTQYF
>.|TRBJ2-3|TRBD1|TRBV7-7
TGTGCCAGCAGCTTAGAAGGGGGCCCCACAGATACGCAGTATTTT
CASSLEGGPTDTQYF